The 19 T cell receptor beta chains in this list originate from one sample, sequenced in a study of T cell repertoires in cytomegalovirus infection. Antigens for these TCRs are unknown. TCRdb itself ran the reads through MiXCR, one entry per CDR3 protein. The sample has approximately 600,000 distinct CDR3 sequences; just under 40% are singletons. The sequencing used cultured PBMCs, collected from culture after CMV antigen stimulation. These receptors came from a human donor in good health (CMV status not recorded). Some clones in this sample may be carry-over from other donors' samples.

This chain joins TRBV12-3 or TRBV12-4 and TRBJ1-5, with D possibly matching TRBD1 (5 bases). V was cut by 6 bases and J by 5 bases, with 14 bases left in between. The CDR3 totals 14 residues. The chain's CDR3 is CASSPSWGDQPQHF. The DNA for the CDR3 is TGTGCCAGCAGCCCTTCGTGGGGGGATCAGCCCCAGCATTTT.

The gene calls are TRBV29-1 and TRBJ2-7; D remains unclear. CDR3 length: 15 amino acids. V was trimmed by 4 bases and J by 1 base, leaving 17 bases between them. CDR1 and CDR2 from the germline V gene are SQVTM and ANQGSEA. The CDR3 coding sequence is TGCAGCGTTGTCGACTCGACATCACCGTCCTACGAGCAGTACTTC. Encoded protein: CSVVDSTSPSYEQYF.

The chain links TRBV20-1 to TRBJ2-3; D gene uncertain. The CDR3 extends over 14 amino acids. The V and J ends lost 3 bases and 4 bases respectively, with 14 bases between them. Germline V gene sequence: CDR1 DFQATT, CDR2 SNEGSKA (reference sequence). This chain's CDR3 is CSASGRIRADTQYF. The CDR3 nucleotides are TGCAGTGCTAGTGGCCGCATCCGAGCAGATACGCAGTATTTT.

The chain uses TRBV6-2 or TRBV6-3 and TRBJ2-1, with TRBD2 matching over 10 bases. The V gene's germline CDR1 is MNHEY and CDR2 SVGEGT. The J segment lost 0 bases and the V segment lost 9 bases, leaving 11 bases of the junction unmatched. The CDR3 runs 17 residues. The CDR3: CASTQTKREGSYNEQFF. In nucleotides, the CDR3 is TGTGCCAGTACCCAAACTAAGCGGGAGGGCTCCTACAATGAGCAGTTCTTC.

V is TRBV4-2 and J is TRBJ1-5, with unresolved D. The germline V gene has CDR1 LGHNA and CDR2 YNFKEQ. The CDR3 runs to 14 residues. The ends were cut back, 4 bases at V and 0 bases at J, with 7 bases in the middle. In DNA, the CDR3 is TGTGCCAGCAGCCCAGAGCCTAGCAATCAGCCCCAGCATTTT. The encoded protein is CASSPEPSNQPQHF.

This clonotype was counted at least ten times. The chain couples TRBV7-8 to TRBJ2-3; 10 nucleotides line up with TRBD2. CDR1 and CDR2 (germline): SGHVS, FQNEAQ. The length of the CDR3 is 20 residues. V was clipped by 5 bases and J by 5 bases; unmatched bases: 22. The CDR3 sequence: CASSPGRTSGSRGTQDTQYF. The CDR3 bases are TGTGCCAGCAGCCCCGGGAGGACTAGCGGCTCTAGGGGCACACAAGATACGCAGTATTTT.

This clonotype showed up many times. The rearrangement links TRBV7-9 to TRBJ2-7; 9 bases are a match to TRBD2. Trimming at V came to 1 base and at J to 9 bases, leaving 10 bases not matched to a gene. The CDR3 length is 15 residues. Germline CDR1 and CDR2: SEHNR and FQNEAQ (reference sequence). The CDR3 is CASSLVASGTGPQYF. Written as DNA, the CDR3 is TGTGCCAGCAGCTTAGTTGCTAGCGGGACTGGGCCGCAGTACTTC.

This clonotype was observed a handful of times. The chain is built from TRBV7-2 and TRBJ2-1; 12 bases match TRBD2. Germline V gene lookup returns CDR1 SGHTA and CDR2 FQGNSA. The V gene end was trimmed by 2 bases and the J gene end by 8 bases; junction bases not matched to a gene: 4. The CDR3 spans 15 residues. CDR3 protein: CASSLLRLAGDEQFF. The CDR3 bases are TGTGCCAGCAGCTTATTACGACTAGCGGGAGATGAGCAGTTCTTC.

V and J are TRBV7-2 and TRBJ2-7; possibly TRBD2 for D (5 bases). This CDR3 spans 11 amino acids. CDR1 and CDR2 from the germline V gene are SGHTA and FQGNSA. With 5 bases removed from V and 10 bases from J, the gap between germline ends came to 12 bases. CDR3 nucleotides: TGTGCCAGCAGCGCACTAGGGAATCAGTACTTC. Translating gives CASSALGNQYF.

The V gene is TRBV7-2, the J gene TRBJ1-2; unclear D gene. CDR1 is SGHTA, CDR2 FQGNSA, per germline. Trimming took off 1 base at V and 4 bases at J, with 7 bases between the two ends. There are 13 residues in the CDR3. CDR3 in DNA: TGTGCCAGCAGCTTAGTCCTGAGCTATGGCTACACCTTC. Its protein is CASSLVLSYGYTF.

This clonotype was seen a few times. The chain carries TRBV7-2 and TRBJ1-5; D is unclear. Trimming took 3 bases from V and 6 from J, leaving 15 bases between them. The germline V gene encodes CDR1 SGHTA and CDR2 FQGNSA. The CDR3 extends over 15 amino acids. The CDR3: CASSFMGSGSQPQHF. The CDR3 nucleotides read TGTGCCAGCAGCTTTATGGGATCCGGGAGTCAGCCCCAGCATTTT. The full variable domain, with the rest looked up from reference TRBV7-2 and TRBJ1-5, is GAGVSQSPSNKVTEKGKDVELRCDPISGHTALYWYRQSLGQGLEFLIYFQGNSAPDKSGLPSDRFSAERTGGSVSTLTIQRTQQEDSAVYLCASSFMGSGSQPQHFGDGTRLSIL.

Only a few counts were recorded for this clonotype. V is TRBV7-9 and J is TRBJ2-4, with unresolved D. Trimming removed 4 bases at V and 4 bases at J, with 17 bases between. Germline V lookup: CDR1 SEHNR, CDR2 FQNEAQ (reference sequence). The CDR3 totals 16 residues. CDR3 coding DNA: TGTGCCAGCAGCTCGCCCTCAGACGAGGAAAAAAACATTCAGTACTTC. Protein product: CASSSPSDEEKNIQYF.

This clonotype was observed many times. V and J are TRBV7-2 and TRBJ2-5, with D unresolved. This CDR3 comprises 15 residues. V was cut by 3 bases and J by 0 bases, with 11 bases left in between. Germline assignment: CDR1 SGHTA and CDR2 FQGNSA. The chain's CDR3 is CASSLETPYQETQYF. For the CDR3, the DNA is TGTGCCAGCAGCTTGGAGACTCCGTACCAAGAGACCCAGTACTTC.

This clonotype has only a few counts. The V gene is TRBV4-1, the J gene TRBJ2-7, with no clear D. Germline loops: CDR1 MGHRA, CDR2 YSYEKL. V lost 0 bases and J lost 7, with 10 bases in between. This CDR3 is 13 amino acids long. CDR3 sequence reads: CASSQEPHWEQYF. CDR3 nucleotide sequence: TGCGCCAGCAGCCAAGAACCTCATTGGGAGCAGTACTTC.

The chain joins TRBV4-2 to TRBJ2-2; D not resolved. The length of the CDR3 is 16 residues. The V gene lost 1 base and the J gene lost 3 bases, with 12 bases spanning the gap. CDR1 and CDR2 from the germline V gene are LGHNA and YNFKEQ. The CDR3: CASSQVPAVYTGELFF. CDR3 sequence (DNA): TGTGCCAGCAGCCAAGTCCCAGCTGTCTACACCGGGGAGCTGTTTTTT.

This clonotype was recorded a few times. The CDR3 nucleotides are TGTGCCAGCAGCCCCAGTCCCATGATGGGGGGCGCCCCGTACGAGCAGTACTTC. Translating gives CASSPSPMMGGAPYEQYF. The genes are TRBV7-6 and TRBJ2-7, with D possibly called TRBD1 or TRBD2 (6 bases each). This CDR3 is built from 18 residues. V dropped 5 bases and J dropped 4 bases, with 27 bases sitting between them. Germline values: CDR1 SGHVS, CDR2 FNYEAQ.

The chain is built from TRBV11-2 and TRBJ1-6, with unresolved D. The ends were cut back, 0 bases at V and 6 bases at J, with 9 bases in the middle. The CDR3 consists of 15 residues. Germline V gene data show CDR1 as SGHAT and CDR2 as FQNNGV. The CDR3 loop is CASSLEPLTNSPLHF. Written as DNA, the CDR3 is TGTGCCAGCAGCTTAGAGCCCCTCACTAATTCACCCCTCCACTTT.

The rearrangement uses TRBV5-1 and TRBJ1-4; tentatively, D is TRBD1 (6 bases). Trimming cost V 3 bases and J 7 bases, with 13 bases left between them. The V gene's germline CDR1 is SGHRS and CDR2 YFSETQ. The CDR3 is 14 residues long. The CDR3 DNA sequence: TGCGCCAGCAGCTCAGGGGTTGGCGGTGAAAAACTGTTTTTT. Its protein is CASSSGVGGEKLFF.

V usage is TRBV6-6 and J usage is TRBJ2-4, with 7 bases lining up with TRBD1. Germline V gene data show CDR1 as MNHNY and CDR2 as SVGAGI (reference sequence). The V segment lost 5 bases and the J segment 7 bases; nucleotides outside the gene matches: 11. The CDR3 is 15 residues long. The CDR3 nucleotides read TGTGCCAGCAGTCCGACAGGGAACCTTATGAACATTCAGTACTTC. It specifies CASSPTGNLMNIQYF.